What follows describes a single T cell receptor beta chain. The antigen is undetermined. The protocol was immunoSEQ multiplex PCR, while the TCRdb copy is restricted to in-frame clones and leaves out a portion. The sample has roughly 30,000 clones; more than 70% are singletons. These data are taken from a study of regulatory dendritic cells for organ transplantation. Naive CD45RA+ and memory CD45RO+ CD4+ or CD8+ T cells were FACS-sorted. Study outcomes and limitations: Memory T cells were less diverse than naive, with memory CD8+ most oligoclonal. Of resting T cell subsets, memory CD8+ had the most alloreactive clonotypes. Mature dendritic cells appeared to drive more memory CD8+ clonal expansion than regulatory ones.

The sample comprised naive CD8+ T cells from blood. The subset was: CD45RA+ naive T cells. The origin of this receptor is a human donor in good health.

CDR3 nucleotide sequence: TGTGCCAGCAGTGAAGCGGCCCTCAGCGGGGGGCCCTACGAGCAGTACTTC. As protein: CASSEAALSGGPYEQYF. The chain uses TRBV6-1 and TRBJ2-7; 9 bases align to TRBD2. CDR1 and CDR2 from the germline V gene are MNHNS and SASEGT. V lost 0 bases, J lost 2 bases, and 8 bases stayed unmatched. This CDR3 spans 17 amino acids.